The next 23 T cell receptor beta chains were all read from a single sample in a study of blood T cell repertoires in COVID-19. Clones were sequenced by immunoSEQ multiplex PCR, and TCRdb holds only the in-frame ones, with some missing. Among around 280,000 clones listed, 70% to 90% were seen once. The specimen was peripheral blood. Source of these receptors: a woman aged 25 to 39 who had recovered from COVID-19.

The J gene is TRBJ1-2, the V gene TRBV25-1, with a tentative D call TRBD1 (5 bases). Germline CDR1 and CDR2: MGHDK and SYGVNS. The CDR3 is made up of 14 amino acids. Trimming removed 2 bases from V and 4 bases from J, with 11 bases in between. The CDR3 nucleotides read TGTGCCAGCAGTGAACAGTCGGGGGGCTATGGCTACACCTTC. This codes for CASSEQSGGYGYTF.

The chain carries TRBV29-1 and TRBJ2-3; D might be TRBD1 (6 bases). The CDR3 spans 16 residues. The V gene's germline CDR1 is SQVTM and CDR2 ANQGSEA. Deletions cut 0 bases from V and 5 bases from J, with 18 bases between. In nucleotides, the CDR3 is TGCAGCGTTGAAGACCGACCCGGGGCAGGGGTAGATACGCAGTATTTT. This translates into CSVEDRPGAGVDTQYF.

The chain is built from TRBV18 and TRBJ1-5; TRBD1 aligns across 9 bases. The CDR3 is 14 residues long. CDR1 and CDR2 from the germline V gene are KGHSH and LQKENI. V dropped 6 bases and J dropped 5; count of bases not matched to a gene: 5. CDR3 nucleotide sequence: TGTGCCAGCTCCAGGGACAGGGACTATCAGCCCCAGCATTTT. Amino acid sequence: CASSRDRDYQPQHF.

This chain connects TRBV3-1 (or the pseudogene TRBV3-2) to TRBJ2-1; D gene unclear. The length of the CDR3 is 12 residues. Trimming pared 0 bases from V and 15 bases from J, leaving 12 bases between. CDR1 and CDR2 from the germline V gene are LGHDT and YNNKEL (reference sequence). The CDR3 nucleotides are TGTGCCAGCAGCCAAGATAGAAAAATAAGGTTCTTC. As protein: CASSQDRKIRFF.

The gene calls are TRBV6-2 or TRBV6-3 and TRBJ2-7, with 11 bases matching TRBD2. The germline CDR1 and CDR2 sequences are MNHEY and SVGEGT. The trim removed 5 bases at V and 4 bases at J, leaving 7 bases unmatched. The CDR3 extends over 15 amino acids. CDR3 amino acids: CASSLGLAGLYEQYF. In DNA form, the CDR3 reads TGTGCCAGCAGTCTCGGACTAGCGGGCTTATACGAGCAGTACTTC.

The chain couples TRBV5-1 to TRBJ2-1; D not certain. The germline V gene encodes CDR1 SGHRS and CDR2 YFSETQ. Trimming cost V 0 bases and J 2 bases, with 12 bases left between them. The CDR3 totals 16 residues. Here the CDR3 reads CASSLADGSPYNEQFF. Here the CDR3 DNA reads TGCGCCAGCAGCTTGGCCGATGGCTCGCCCTACAATGAGCAGTTCTTC.

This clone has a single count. The CDR3 here is CASSSGDVQNTIYF. CDR3 bases: TGTGCCAGTAGTAGCGGGGATGTGCAAAACACCATATATTTT. J is TRBJ1-3 and V is TRBV19; D is unclear. Germline CDR1 is LNHDA and CDR2 is SQIVND (reference sequence). The V end lost 4 bases, the J end lost 6 bases, and 13 bases lay between the germline ends. This CDR3 has 14 amino acids.

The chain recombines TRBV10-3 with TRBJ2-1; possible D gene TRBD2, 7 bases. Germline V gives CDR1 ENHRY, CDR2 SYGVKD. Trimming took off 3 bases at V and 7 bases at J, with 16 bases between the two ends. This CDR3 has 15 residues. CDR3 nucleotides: TGTGCCATCAGTGACCCATGGGAGGGGGTGAATGAGCAGTTCTTC. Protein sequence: CAISDPWEGVNEQFF.

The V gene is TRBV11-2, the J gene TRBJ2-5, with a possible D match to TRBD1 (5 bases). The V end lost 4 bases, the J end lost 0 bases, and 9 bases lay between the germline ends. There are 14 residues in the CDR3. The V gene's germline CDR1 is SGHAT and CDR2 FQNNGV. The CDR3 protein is CASSSQGHQETQYF. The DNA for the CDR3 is TGTGCCAGCAGCTCCCAGGGCCACCAAGAGACCCAGTACTTC.

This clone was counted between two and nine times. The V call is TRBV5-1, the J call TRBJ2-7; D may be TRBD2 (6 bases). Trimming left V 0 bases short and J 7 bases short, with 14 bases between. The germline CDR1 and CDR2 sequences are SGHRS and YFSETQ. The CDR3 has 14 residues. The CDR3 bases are TGCGCCAGCAGCTTGGTTACGGCTGCGGGGGAGCAGTACTTC. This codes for CASSLVTAAGEQYF.

The CDR3 sequence is CASSPRGTAQLSQYF. Written as DNA, the CDR3 is TGTGCCAGCTCACCGAGAGGGACAGCTCAATTGTCCCAGTACTTC. This sequence joins TRBV18 and TRBJ2-5, with 7 bases identical to TRBD1. The ends lost 3 bases at V and 9 bases at J; junction bases unmatched: 13. The CDR3 totals 15 residues. Germline values: CDR1 KGHSH, CDR2 LQKENI.

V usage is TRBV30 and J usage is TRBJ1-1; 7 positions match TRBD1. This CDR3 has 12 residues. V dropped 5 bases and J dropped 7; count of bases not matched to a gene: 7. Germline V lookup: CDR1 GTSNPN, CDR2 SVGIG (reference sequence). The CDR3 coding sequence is TGTGCCTGGGGGCGGGGACAGCTTGAAGCTTTCTTT. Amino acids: CAWGRGQLEAFF.

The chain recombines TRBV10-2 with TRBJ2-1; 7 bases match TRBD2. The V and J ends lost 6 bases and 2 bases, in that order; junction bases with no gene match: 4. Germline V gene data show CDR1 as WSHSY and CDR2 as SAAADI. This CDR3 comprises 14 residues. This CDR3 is CASSGGTAYNEQFF. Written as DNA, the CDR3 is TGCGCCAGCAGCGGGGGGACCGCCTACAATGAGCAGTTCTTC.

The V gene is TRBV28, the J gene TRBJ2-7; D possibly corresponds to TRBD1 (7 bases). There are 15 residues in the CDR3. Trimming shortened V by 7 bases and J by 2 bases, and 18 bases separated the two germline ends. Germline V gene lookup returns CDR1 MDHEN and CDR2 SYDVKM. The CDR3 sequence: CASTSGDRPTYEQYF. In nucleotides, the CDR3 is TGTGCCAGCACCTCGGGGGACAGACCCACCTACGAGCAGTACTTC.

DNA of the CDR3: TGTGCCAGCAGTTACCGGGGACAGTCTCACGAGCAGTACTTC. It codes for CASSYRGQSHEQYF. The V gene is TRBV6-6, the J gene TRBJ2-7, with 7 bases identical to TRBD1. CDR3 length: 14 residues. Germline CDR1 MNHNY, CDR2 SVGAGI (reference sequence). J lost 5 bases, V lost 2 bases, and 6 bases had no gene match.

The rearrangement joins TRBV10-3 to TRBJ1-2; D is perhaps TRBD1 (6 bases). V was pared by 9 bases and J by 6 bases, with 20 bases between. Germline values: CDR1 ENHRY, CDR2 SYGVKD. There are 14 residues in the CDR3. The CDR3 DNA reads TGTGCCATTGGACTCGGACAGTCAAGGGATGGCTACACCTTC. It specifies CAIGLGQSRDGYTF.

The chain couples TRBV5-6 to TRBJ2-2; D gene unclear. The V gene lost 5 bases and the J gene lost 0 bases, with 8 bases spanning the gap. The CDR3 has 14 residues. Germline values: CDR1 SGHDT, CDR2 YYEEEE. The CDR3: CASRVQANTGELFF. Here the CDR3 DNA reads TGTGCCAGCAGGGTCCAGGCGAACACCGGGGAGCTGTTTTTT.

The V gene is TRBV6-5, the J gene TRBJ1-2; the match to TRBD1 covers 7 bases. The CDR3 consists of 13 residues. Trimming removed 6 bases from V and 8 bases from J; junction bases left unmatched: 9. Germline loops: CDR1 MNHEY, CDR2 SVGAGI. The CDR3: CASSQRQGGGYTF. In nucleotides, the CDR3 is TGTGCCAGCAGCCAAAGACAGGGCGGGGGCTACACCTTC.

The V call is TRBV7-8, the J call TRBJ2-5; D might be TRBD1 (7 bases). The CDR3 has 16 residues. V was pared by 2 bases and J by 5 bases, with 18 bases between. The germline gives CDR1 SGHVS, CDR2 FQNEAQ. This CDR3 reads CASSLRGTARAETQYF. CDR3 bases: TGTGCCAGCAGCTTACGCGGGACAGCCAGGGCGGAGACCCAGTACTTC.

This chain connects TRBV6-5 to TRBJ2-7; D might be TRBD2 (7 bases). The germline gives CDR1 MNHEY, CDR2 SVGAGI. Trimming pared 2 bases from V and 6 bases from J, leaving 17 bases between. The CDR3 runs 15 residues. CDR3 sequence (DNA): TGTGCCAGCAGTTACAAACCGGGGGGCTCTCCCGAGCAGTACTTC. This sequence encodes CASSYKPGGSPEQYF.

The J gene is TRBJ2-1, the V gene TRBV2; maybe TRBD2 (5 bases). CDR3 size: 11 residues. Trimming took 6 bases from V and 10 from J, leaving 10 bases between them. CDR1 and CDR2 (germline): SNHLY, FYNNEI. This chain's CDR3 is CASSEGGEQFF. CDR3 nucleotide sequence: TGTGCCAGCAGCGAGGGCGGCGAGCAGTTCTTC.

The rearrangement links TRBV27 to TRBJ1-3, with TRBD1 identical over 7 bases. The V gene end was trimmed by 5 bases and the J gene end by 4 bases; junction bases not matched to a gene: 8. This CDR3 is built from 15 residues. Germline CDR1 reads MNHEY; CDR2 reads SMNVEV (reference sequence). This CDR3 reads CASSPLDRVGNTIYF. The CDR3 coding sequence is TGTGCCAGCAGTCCCCTCGACAGGGTAGGAAACACCATATATTTT.

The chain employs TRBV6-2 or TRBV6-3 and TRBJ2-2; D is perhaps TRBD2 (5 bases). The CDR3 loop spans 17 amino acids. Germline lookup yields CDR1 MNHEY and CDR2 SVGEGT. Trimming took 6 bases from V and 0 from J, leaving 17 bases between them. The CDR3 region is CASSKNRRLANTGELFF. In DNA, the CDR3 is TGTGCCAGCAGCAAGAACCGGAGGTTAGCGAACACCGGGGAGCTGTTTTTT.